This TCR beta chain stems from a study of a mutant IDH1 vaccine in newly diagnosed glioma (dated by TCRdb to about 2021). Regarding the study in general: Eight vaccinations were administered to patients in weeks 1, 3, 5, 7, 11, 15, 19 and 23, corresponding to visits V03 through V10. In the chemotherapy-containing groups, vaccination started alongside temozolomide cycles, whereas in patients who had radiotherapy alone it started 4-6 weeks after radiotherapy. The 32 treated patients were about 60% male and around 40% female, with a mean age of around 40 years. Prior to enrollment, standard therapy consisting of radiotherapy alone, temozolomide alone, or radiochemotherapy with temozolomide had been administered to patients, with the combination being received by most patients. Peripheral blood samples were drawn at six visits, namely V03 (baseline), V05, V07, V10, V12 and V13. Longitudinal TCRB deep sequencing was performed for fewer than 30 treated patients wherever samples were available for exploratory analyses.

In the paper's terms, the time point label means: week 11, during vaccination. Each vaccine dose was 300 ug of a 20-mer mutant IDH1 peptide in Montanide, given subcutaneously with topical imiquimod. The donors had newly diagnosed IDH1-mutant astrocytomas of WHO grade 3 or 4 that showed loss of nuclear ATRX. The samples were drawn from NOA16, a multicentre, single-arm, open-label phase I trial in Germany that tested a mutant IDH1 peptide vaccine in humans for the first time. Genomic DNA for TCRB sequencing was isolated from EDTA blood with the DNeasy Blood and Tissue Kit. Measured from the cysteine to the phenylalanine, the CDR3 is 15 residues long. The CDR3 DNA has 45 bases and is translated from base 1. Trimming accounts for 5 bases at V and 5 bases at J, while the number of junction bases matched to no gene is 9. As encoded in the germline V gene, CDR1 is MDHEN while CDR2 is SYDVKM. As regards this clone: Its antigen target is currently unknown. Within one base of it there is no much larger clone, and no base qualities were kept.

The research as a whole found: No apparent relationship was observed between pseudoprogression and alterations in the top peripheral T cell clonotypes detected by TCRB sequencing. Vaccine-induced immune responses across multiple MHC alleles were detected in 80% to 95% of patients. Selection of PBMC samples for TCRB deep sequencing was based on availability. It was noted by the authors that analyses of patient blood samples could not be reproduced owing to sample limitations.

Library preparation employed the immunoSEQ multiplex PCR assay. Rearranged TCR beta chain sequences were amplified using the hsTCRB Kit according to the manufacturer's protocol. TCRB libraries were sequenced on an Illumina MiSeq. In the authors' own workflow: The proprietary platform of the kit vendor was used for demultiplexing, trimming and gene mapping. In its TCRdb copy, this immuneACCESS table keeps in-frame sequences only and misses some clones. Where compared with another copy, unresolved V genes explain less than half of these, and the others have no known cause. That table supplies the V and J calls and clone size; D and trimming were determined from the DNA. Recorded for this sample are approximately 40,000 clones; roughly 84% of them occurred a single time. Around 2.2% of the sample is taken by the ten largest.

The chain is assembled from TRBV28 and TRBJ2-7, with 10 junctional bases fitting TRBD2. The sample consisted of PBMCs, taken from a glioma patient whose treatment included an IDH1 peptide vaccine. The sequence was collected from a man in his forties or fifties with glioma. The DNA sequence follows: TGTGCCAGCAGTCCAGCGGGAGGGCCGAGAAACGAGCAGTACTTC. Its protein product is CASSPAGGPRNEQYF.